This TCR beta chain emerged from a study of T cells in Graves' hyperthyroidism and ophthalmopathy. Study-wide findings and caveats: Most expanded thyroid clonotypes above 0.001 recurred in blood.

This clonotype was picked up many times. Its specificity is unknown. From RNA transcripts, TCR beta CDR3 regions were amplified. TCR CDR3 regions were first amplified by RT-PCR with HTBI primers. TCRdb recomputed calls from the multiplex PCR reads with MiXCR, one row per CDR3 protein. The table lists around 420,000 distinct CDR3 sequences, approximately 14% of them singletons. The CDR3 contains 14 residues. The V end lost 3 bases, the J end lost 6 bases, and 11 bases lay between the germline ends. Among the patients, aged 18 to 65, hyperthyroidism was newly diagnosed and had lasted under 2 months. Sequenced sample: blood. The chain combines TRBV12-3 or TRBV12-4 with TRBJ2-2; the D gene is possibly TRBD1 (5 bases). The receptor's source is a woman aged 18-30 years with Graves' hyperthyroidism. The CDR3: CASSFAGHAGELFF. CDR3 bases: TGTGCCAGCAGTTTTGCCGGACACGCCGGGGAGCTGTTTTTT.